Each of the 16 T cell receptor beta chains below was sequenced from the same sample in a study of T-cell reconstitution after alpha-beta-depleted transplantation in children. A TCRbeta library incorporating unique molecular identifiers was prepared. One entry per CDR3 protein, called by TCRdb with MiXCR from the PCR reads. The sample has about 980,000 distinct CDR3 sequences; roughly 29% are singletons. The sample was PBMCs, mostly from graft donor cells, taken 360 days after TCRalphabeta/CD19-depleted stem cell transplant. Source of these receptors: a boy younger than two who had a stem cell transplant for SCID, so the T cells may come from the graft donor.

The chain carries TRBV5-6 and TRBJ2-5; no clear D gene. The CDR3 is 13 residues long. Deletions cut 4 bases from V and 7 bases from J, with 14 bases between. CDR1 is SGHDT and CDR2 is YYEEEE in the germline V gene. CDR3 region: CASSLSFRATQYF. The CDR3 region has the DNA TGTGCCAGCAGCCTAAGCTTTCGTGCGACCCAGTACTTC.

The chain uses TRBV20-1 and TRBJ2-7, with TRBD1 identical over 8 bases. Germline CDR1 reads DFQATT; CDR2 reads SNEGSKA (reference sequence). Unmatched junction bases numbered 10, after V lost 5 bases and J lost 4 bases. The CDR3 spans 14 residues. The DNA of the CDR3 is TGCAGTGCTCCCGCAACCAGGGGGCGGTACGAGCAGTACTTC. As protein: CSAPATRGRYEQYF.

J is TRBJ1-3 and V is TRBV5-1; TRBD1 might be the D (6 bases). Per the germline V gene, CDR1 is SGHRS and CDR2 is YFSETQ. The CDR3 consists of 19 residues. V was clipped by 4 bases and J by 0 bases, with 23 bases between them. In DNA, the CDR3 is TGCGCCAGCAGCGATGCGGGGGCATGGGGATTAAGCTCTGGAAACACCATATATTTT. Translation gives CASSDAGAWGLSSGNTIYF.

V and J are TRBV12-3 or TRBV12-4 and TRBJ2-4, with D perhaps given as TRBD1 or TRBD2 (5 bases each). Trimming removed 3 bases from V and 3 bases from J, with 6 bases in between. This CDR3 comprises 13 residues. For the CDR3, the DNA is TGTGCCAGCAGTTTGAGGGGCAAAAACATTCAGTACTTC. Protein: CASSLRGKNIQYF.

The chain carries TRBV3-1 and TRBJ2-3; no clear D gene. Germline-derived CDR1 and CDR2 are LGHDT and YNNKEL (reference sequence). CDR3 length equals 14 residues. Trimming pared 4 bases from V and 2 bases from J, leaving 10 bases between. CDR3 DNA sequence: TGTGCCAGCAGCCTCCAGGTACACACAGATACGCAGTATTTT. Residues: CASSLQVHTDTQYF.

This chain connects TRBV4-1 to TRBJ1-4, with D uncertain. This CDR3 has 16 residues. Germline loops: CDR1 MGHRA, CDR2 YSYEKL. Between the trimmed V and J ends, which lost 1 base and 5 bases, there was a span of 14 bases. CDR3 nucleotides: TGCGCCAGCAGCCAAGTTGTCGGGGAGGCGAATGAAAAACTGTTTTTT. Translated, it gives CASSQVVGEANEKLFF.

This clonotype has only a few counts. The chain is built from TRBV29-1 and TRBJ2-7; D uncertain. Germline loops: CDR1 SQVTM, CDR2 ANQGSEA. Trimming shortened V by 8 bases and J by 3 bases, and 11 bases separated the two germline ends. The CDR3 runs 11 residues. The DNA of the CDR3 is TGCAGCCCATCGACCCTCTACGAGCAGTACTTC. Its protein is CSPSTLYEQYF.

J is TRBJ2-7 and V is TRBV10-3, with a weak D call TRBD1 (6 bases). Germline lookup yields CDR1 ENHRY and CDR2 SYGVKD. This CDR3 region has 14 residues. V gave up 1 base and J gave up 0 bases, with 7 bases separating them. The CDR3 DNA reads TGTGCCATCAGTGAGTGGGACACCTCCTACGAGCAGTACTTC. Translated, it gives CAISEWDTSYEQYF.

This chain links TRBV7-8 with TRBJ2-5; possibly TRBD2 for D (6 bases). The CDR3 runs to 14 residues. V was cut by 2 bases and J by 5 bases, with 12 bases left in between. Looked up from germline, CDR1 is SGHVS and CDR2 is FQNEAQ. The CDR3 protein is CASSLSGVEETQYF. In DNA, the CDR3 is TGTGCCAGCAGCTTATCGGGGGTGGAGGAGACCCAGTACTTC.

This sequence joins TRBV21-1 and TRBJ2-7; the table names TRBD2, a call not compared with the DNA. TRBV21-1 is tagged as a pseudogene. The CDR3 is 12 amino acids. This CDR3 is CASSKGSNEQYF. Written as DNA, the CDR3 is TGTGCCAGCAGCAAGGGGAGCAACGAGCAGTACTTC.

This clonotype was picked up a small number of times. The V gene is TRBV5-1, the J gene TRBJ2-7; 11 nucleotides line up with TRBD1. From germline, CDR1 is SGHRS and CDR2 YFSETQ. With V trimmed by 5 bases and J by 4 bases, 5 bases remained unmatched. The CDR3 totals 14 residues. Written as DNA, the CDR3 is TGCGCCAGCAGGCGGACAGGGGGCGATTACGAGCAGTACTTC. Its protein product is CASRRTGGDYEQYF.

The CDR3 sequence is CASSAGQFHTEAFF. For the CDR3, the DNA is TGTGCCAGCAGCGCGGGACAGTTTCACACTGAAGCTTTCTTT. This chain connects TRBV11-2 to TRBJ1-1, with 7 bases matching TRBD1. V was clipped by 5 bases and J by 3 bases; unmatched bases: 6. CDR1 and CDR2 (germline): SGHAT, FQNNGV. CDR3 size: 14 residues.

The chain carries TRBV29-1 and TRBJ1-2, with D possibly matching TRBD1 (6 bases). Germline lookup yields CDR1 SQVTM and CDR2 ANQGSEA. CDR3 length equals 13 residues. Between the trimmed V and J ends, which lost 7 bases and 4 bases, there was a span of 16 bases. The CDR3 sequence: CSADDRLSYGYTF. CDR3 bases: TGCAGCGCCGACGACAGGTTAAGCTATGGCTACACCTTC.

In its sample, this clonotype was seen a few times. This chain joins TRBV20-1 and TRBJ2-5; no clear D. This CDR3 contains 12 residues. Germline V gene data show CDR1 as DFQATT and CDR2 as SNEGSKA (reference sequence). V lost 3 bases, J lost 5 bases, and 10 bases lay in between. The CDR3 DNA is TGCAGTGCTAGGTCCGGGCCCGAGACCCAGTACTTC. Translated, it gives CSARSGPETQYF.

The gene calls are TRBV24-1 and TRBJ2-3, with 7 bases matching TRBD1. With 3 bases clipped from V and 3 bases from J, the junction kept 5 bases outside the gene matches. Germline-derived CDR1 and CDR2 are KGHDR and SFDVKD. This CDR3 comprises 15 residues. In DNA form, the CDR3 reads TGTGCCACCAGTGATAACACAGGGGTTACAGATACGCAGTATTTT. Protein product: CATSDNTGVTDTQYF.

Only a few counts were recorded for this clonotype. This rearrangement joins TRBV5-1 to TRBJ2-1; 8 bases map to TRBD1. CDR1 is SGHRS, CDR2 YFSETQ, per germline. J gave up 7 bases and V 4 bases, and 10 bases lay outside the gene matches. This CDR3 is built from 15 residues. CDR3 in amino acids: CASSLGLDRVNEQFF. CDR3 in DNA: TGCGCCAGCAGCCTGGGATTGGACAGGGTGAATGAGCAGTTCTTC.